A single sample is the source of the 24 T cell receptor beta chains below, sequenced in a study of blood T cell repertoires in COVID-19. This table comes from immunoSEQ multiplex PCR, and its TCRdb copy is limited to in-frame clones, with some not included. Of 150,000 to 160,000 clones in the sample, 70% to 90% were seen once. The sequenced sample consisted of peripheral blood. Receptors originate from a man aged 60-69 years with COVID-19, enrolled during active disease.

This clone was counted only a few times. The same CDR3 arises from other DNA sequences in this sample as well. The V gene is TRBV29-1, the J gene TRBJ1-1; D is uncertain. The germline V gene has CDR1 SQVTM and CDR2 ANQGSEA. Trimming pared 6 bases from V and 1 base from J, leaving 9 bases between. This CDR3 contains 12 residues. CDR3 sequence: CSVRLPNTEAFF. For the CDR3, the DNA is TGCAGCGTGAGACTGCCGAACACTGAAGCTTTCTTT.

The chain links TRBV19 to TRBJ1-5; D gene uncertain. The V gene's germline CDR1 is LNHDA and CDR2 SQIVND (reference sequence). This CDR3 has 14 residues. Trimming took 5 bases from V and 3 from J, leaving 11 bases between them. The CDR3 sequence: CASSPSHPNQPQHF. DNA of the CDR3: TGTGCCAGTAGTCCCTCACATCCCAATCAGCCCCAGCATTTT.

The gene calls are TRBV2 and TRBJ2-3; 13 bases fit TRBD2. The germline V gene has CDR1 SNHLY and CDR2 FYNNEI. The CDR3 covers 17 residues. Germline trimming cut 5 bases from V and 3 bases from J; bases unmatched to any gene: 8. The CDR3 is CASSSPTLAGGTDTQYF. Written as DNA, the CDR3 is TGTGCCAGCAGTTCACCCACACTAGCGGGGGGGACAGATACGCAGTATTTT.

The chain is built from TRBV19 and TRBJ1-1, with 7 bases identical to TRBD1. There are 12 residues in the CDR3. The V segment lost 8 bases and the J segment 5 bases; nucleotides outside the gene matches: 5. CDR1 and CDR2 from the germline V gene are LNHDA and SQIVND (reference sequence). CDR3 sequence (DNA): TGTGCCAGTTTGGCAGGGGGGACTGAAGCTTTCTTT. This gives the protein CASLAGGTEAFF.

This clone was found a few times. The CDR3 is CASRPRTGAGNTIYF. In DNA form, the CDR3 reads TGTGCCAGCAGACCCCGGACAGGGGCTGGAAACACCATATATTTT. The rearrangement links TRBV3-1 (or the pseudogene TRBV3-2) to TRBJ1-3; 9 bases line up with TRBD1. Germline V gene data show CDR1 as LGHDT and CDR2 as YNNKEL (reference sequence). Trimming cost V 6 bases and J 2 bases; bases outside gene matches: 5. The CDR3 is 15 residues long.

The chain uses TRBV5-1 and TRBJ2-3; 7 nucleotides agree with TRBD1. V gave up 3 bases and J gave up 1 base; unmatched junction bases: 8. This CDR3 has 16 amino acids. Germline V CDR1 and CDR2: SGHRS, YFSETQ. The CDR3 region has the DNA TGCGCCAGCAGCTGGACTGGGGACAGTGGCACAGATACGCAGTATTTT. As protein: CASSWTGDSGTDTQYF.

CDR3 sequence reads: CASSEGSGGNTGELFF. Here the CDR3 DNA reads TGTGCCAGCAGTGAAGGGAGCGGGGGGAACACCGGGGAGCTGTTTTTT. The rearrangement uses TRBV2 and TRBJ2-2; 8 bases are shared with TRBD2. The CDR3 loop spans 16 amino acids. With 1 base clipped from V and 1 base from J, the junction kept 2 bases outside the gene matches. From germline, CDR1 is SNHLY and CDR2 FYNNEI.

V and J are TRBV5-8 and TRBJ2-1, with 9 bases that match TRBD1. The germline CDR1 and CDR2 sequences are SGHTS and YDEGEE. The CDR3 extends over 13 amino acids. V lost 3 bases to trimming and J lost 10 bases; unmatched junction nucleotides: 5. CDR3 amino acids: CASSWGQGGEQFF. The CDR3 DNA reads TGTGCCAGCAGCTGGGGACAGGGCGGAGAGCAGTTCTTC.

The rearrangement links TRBV6-4 to TRBJ1-2; TRBD1 matches at 7 bases. This CDR3 spans 15 amino acids. The V gene end was trimmed by 6 bases and the J gene end by 2 bases; junction bases not matched to a gene: 9. The germline V gene encodes CDR1 MRHNA and CDR2 SNTAGT. CDR3 protein: CASRKDREGNYGYTF. CDR3 nucleotides: TGTGCCAGCAGGAAAGACAGGGAAGGAAACTATGGCTACACCTTC.

The chain joins TRBV5-1 to TRBJ1-5, with D perhaps matching TRBD1 (5 bases). The germline gives CDR1 SGHRS, CDR2 YFSETQ. V was clipped by 4 bases and J by 9 bases, with 14 bases between them. The length of the CDR3 is 13 residues. This CDR3 reads CASSLTQESPQHF. The DNA for the CDR3 is TGCGCCAGCAGCCTAACACAGGAATCGCCCCAGCATTTT. Variable domain in full (rest from reference TRBV5-1 and TRBJ1-5): KAGVTQTPRYLIKTRGQQVTLSCSPISGHRSVSWYQQTPGQGLQFLFEYFSETQRNKGNFPGRFSGRQFSNSRSEMNVSTLELGDSALYLCASSLTQESPQHFGDGTRLSIL.

The table lists this clone with a few counts. The CDR3: CASSLTGGQYEQYF. The CDR3 DNA sequence: TGTGCCAGCAGCTTAACAGGGGGCCAGTACGAGCAGTACTTC. This chain uses TRBV7-9 with TRBJ2-7; TRBD1 aligns across 9 bases. This CDR3 has 14 amino acids. Losses at the gene ends were 2 bases for V and 4 bases for J; bases not matched to a gene: 3. Germline CDR1 reads SEHNR; CDR2 reads FQNEAQ (reference sequence).

The chain recombines TRBV6-2 or TRBV6-3 with TRBJ1-4; D unclear. CDR3 size: 14 residues. The germline V and J ends were trimmed by 3 bases and 6 bases, with 11 bases remaining between them. The germline V gene encodes CDR1 MNHEY and CDR2 SVGEGT. The CDR3 is CASSYGGIDEKLFF. CDR3 sequence (DNA): TGTGCCAGCAGTTATGGAGGGATTGATGAAAAACTGTTTTTT.

V is TRBV18 and J is TRBJ1-3; 7 nucleotides match TRBD1. The germline V gene encodes CDR1 KGHSH and CDR2 LQKENI. The CDR3 runs 16 residues. The V gene end was trimmed by 4 bases and the J gene end by 0 bases; junction bases not matched to a gene: 6. CDR3 nucleotide sequence: TGTGCCAGCTCACACTTGGACAGGAACTCTGGAAACACCATATATTTT. This gives the protein CASSHLDRNSGNTIYF.

The rearrangement links TRBV19 to TRBJ2-4, with D perhaps matching TRBD2 (5 bases). Trimming took 6 bases from V and 0 from J, leaving 12 bases between them. There are 15 residues in the CDR3. Germline loops: CDR1 LNHDA, CDR2 SQIVND (reference sequence). DNA for the CDR3: TGTGCCAGTAGCCACCGGGAACTAGCCAAAAACATTCAGTACTTC. Translated, it gives CASSHRELAKNIQYF. The full variable domain, completed using reference TRBV19 and TRBJ2-4, is DGGITQSPKYLFRKEGQNVTLSCEQNLNHDAMYWYRQDPGQGLRLIYYSQIVNDFQKGDIAEGYSVSREKKESFPLTVTSAQKNPTAFYLCASSHRELAKNIQYFGAGTRLSVL.

The chain couples TRBV21-1 to TRBJ1-1. TRBV21-1 constitutes a pseudogene. The CDR3 extends over 16 amino acids. CDR3 sequence: CASSPRSPGGDTEAFF. Here the CDR3 DNA reads TGTGCCAGCAGCCCGAGGAGCCCGGGGGGGGACACTGAAGCTTTCTTT.

This chain connects TRBV30 to TRBJ1-4; D possibly corresponds to TRBD1 (6 bases). Per germline, CDR1 GTSNPN and CDR2 SVGIG (reference sequence). V was shortened by 0 bases and J by 8 bases, with 10 bases between the two germline ends. The CDR3 sequence is 13 residues long. The CDR3 here is CAWSVQGGEKLFF. In nucleotides, the CDR3 is TGTGCCTGGAGTGTACAGGGTGGGGAAAAACTGTTTTTT.

The V gene is TRBV6-5, the J gene TRBJ2-3; possible D gene TRBD2, 6 bases. Trimming stripped 3 bases from V and 1 base from J, with 14 bases between. CDR1 MNHEY and CDR2 SVGAGI come from the germline V gene. CDR3 length: 16 amino acids. The CDR3 is CASSYSRGSRTDTQYF. For the CDR3, the DNA is TGTGCCAGCAGTTATTCGCGGGGTTCCCGCACAGATACGCAGTATTTT.

V gene TRBV5-1 combines with J gene TRBJ1-2; no firm D call. The germline V and J ends were trimmed by 0 bases and 1 base, with 4 bases remaining between them. Germline values: CDR1 SGHRS, CDR2 YFSETQ. This CDR3 is built from 13 residues. Written as DNA, the CDR3 is TGCGCCAGCAGCTTGGACAGTAACTATGGCTACACCTTC. Translation: CASSLDSNYGYTF. Using reference TRBV5-1 and TRBJ1-2 for the parts outside the CDR3, the full variable domain is KAGVTQTPRYLIKTRGQQVTLSCSPISGHRSVSWYQQTPGQGLQFLFEYFSETQRNKGNFPGRFSGRQFSNSRSEMNVSTLELGDSALYLCASSLDSNYGYTFGSGTRLTVV.

The chain combines TRBV2 with TRBJ2-5; D might be TRBD2 (5 bases). Germline V gives CDR1 SNHLY, CDR2 FYNNEI. The CDR3 has 16 residues. V lost 7 bases and J 4 bases, leaving 22 bases between the germline ends. In DNA, the CDR3 is TGTGCCAGCACCCGACCAGGACTCGCCTTAGGAGAGACCCAGTACTTC. Its protein product is CASTRPGLALGETQYF.

The chain combines TRBV5-4 with TRBJ2-7; 11 bases line up with TRBD1. This CDR3 contains 15 residues. V lost 1 base, J lost 3 bases, and 3 bases stayed unmatched. The germline V gene has CDR1 SGHNT and CDR2 YYREEE (reference sequence). The CDR3 DNA follows: TGTGCCAGCAGCTTGCCGGACAGGGGGCACTACGAGCAGTACTTC. Its protein product is CASSLPDRGHYEQYF.

The rearrangement joins TRBV11-3 to TRBJ1-1; TRBD1 aligns across 9 bases. There are 15 residues in the CDR3. V lost 4 bases to trimming and J lost 4 bases; unmatched junction nucleotides: 7. The germline gives CDR1 SGHNT, CDR2 YENEEA. The DNA of the CDR3 is TGTGCCAGCAGCTCTGCGCGGACAGGGGCCACTGAAGCTTTCTTT. Translation: CASSSARTGATEAFF. The variable domain in full, with the rest retrieved from reference TRBV11-3 and TRBJ1-1, is EAGVVQSPRYKIIEKKQPVAFWCNPISGHNTLYWYLQNLGQGPELLIRYENEEAVDDSQLPKDRFSAERLKGVDSTLKIQPAELGDSAVYLCASSSARTGATEAFFGQGTRLTVV.

The chain employs TRBV15 and TRBJ2-3; D not resolved. Germline lookup yields CDR1 LNHNV and CDR2 YYDKDF (reference sequence). V was clipped by 0 bases and J by 4 bases, with 8 bases between them. CDR3 length: 14 amino acids. CDR3 protein: CATSRDAVSDTQYF. Here the CDR3 DNA reads TGTGCCACCAGCAGAGATGCGGTTTCAGATACGCAGTATTTT.

The rearrangement joins TRBV18 to TRBJ1-2, with TRBD1 matching over 7 bases. Germline-derived CDR1 and CDR2 are KGHSH and LQKENI. This CDR3 is built from 14 residues. V was pared by 4 bases and J by 6 bases, with 8 bases of the junction left unmatched. The DNA of the CDR3 is TGTGCCAGCTCACTGTACAGGGGCCCAGATGGCTACACCTTC. Translation gives CASSLYRGPDGYTF.

The V and J genes are TRBV18 and TRBJ1-3; D remains ambiguous. Germline CDR1 and CDR2: KGHSH and LQKENI. Between the trimmed V and J ends, which lost 1 base and 2 bases, there was a span of 6 bases. This CDR3 spans 14 amino acids. This CDR3 reads CASSPLPAGNTIYF. The DNA for the CDR3 is TGTGCCAGCTCACCACTTCCCGCTGGAAACACCATATATTTT.